This T cell receptor (beta chain) was sequenced in a study of human T cells and chemical hapten exposure. Overall study context: 0.01% DPC was applied to the upper back in patch tests, which were read at 6 days. Study-wide results and limits: The donors suffered from alopecia, so their immune response may not match that of healthy people. Sensitizing to DPC left TCRs with a frequency above 1 in 1000 unaltered.

Time point given: patch test 1, 2 weeks after DPC sensitization. As for treatment: therapeutic diphenylcyclopropenone sensitization with weekly scalp DPC. The CDR3 is 13 residues long. Germline values: CDR1 KGHSY, CDR2 FQNENV. V was shortened by 0 bases and J by 9 bases, with 12 bases between the two germline ends. A few counts support this clonotype. Antigen unknown. MiXCR was run by TCRdb on the RACE reads, yielding one entry per CDR3 protein. The data show about 80,000 distinct CDR3 sequences, with approximately 8% seen just once and 1.5% to 1.9% held by the top ten. The sequencing here drew on whole blood, taken in connection with sensitization to the hapten diphenylcyclopropenone (DPC). The clonotype originates from a woman aged 25-40 years with alopecia areata. Some clones in this sample may be carry-over from other donors' samples. The V call is TRBV16, the J call TRBJ2-7; either TRBD1 or TRBD2 may supply D (5 bases each). The CDR3 DNA is TGTGCCAGCAGCCAATCGGGGCACGGGGTGCAGTACTTC. It translates to CASSQSGHGVQYF.